Presented here are 5 T cell receptor beta chains from one specimen sequenced in a study of blood T cell repertoires in COVID-19. This table comes from immunoSEQ multiplex PCR, and its TCRdb copy is limited to in-frame clones, with some not included. The repertoire holds around 230,000 clones, with approximately 85% as singletons. Sequencing was carried out using peripheral blood. Every receptor here comes from a woman in her sixties or seventies with active or convalescent COVID-19.

The J gene is TRBJ2-1, the V gene TRBV9; the D gene is possibly TRBD2 (7 bases). The ends were cut back, 4 bases at V and 6 bases at J, with 17 bases in the middle. The CDR3 runs to 15 residues. The germline V gene has CDR1 SGDLS and CDR2 YYNGEE. In DNA form, the CDR3 reads TGTGCCAGCAGCCCACCGGCGGGGGCAGGCAATGAGCAGTTCTTC. It yields the protein CASSPPAGAGNEQFF.

This clone was picked up one time. The CDR3 protein is CASSLPFQQSTEMFF. CDR3 nucleotides: TGCGCCAGCAGCTTACCCTTTCAGCAGAGCACAGAGATGTTTTTT. The rearrangement joins TRBV5-1 to TRBJ2-2; D is undetermined. V shed 2 bases and J shed 15 bases, with 23 bases lying between them. CDR1 SGHRS and CDR2 YFSETQ come from the germline V gene. CDR3 length: 15 residues.

This chain links TRBV5-1 with TRBJ1-2, with D maybe TRBD1 (6 bases). The germline CDR1 and CDR2 sequences are SGHRS and YFSETQ. The ends were cut back, 4 bases at V and 4 bases at J, with 14 bases in the middle. There are 14 residues in the CDR3. The CDR3 coding sequence is TGCGCCAGCAGCACAGGGAGTGGTGGCTATGGCTACACCTTC. Its protein product is CASSTGSGGYGYTF.

The chain carries TRBV23-1 and TRBJ2-7; possible D gene TRBD2, 6 bases. TRBV23-1 is marked as an open reading frame, function uncertain. The CDR3 is 15 residues long. V gave up 7 bases and J gave up 3 bases, with 19 bases separating them. The CDR3 loop reads CASNAIPGLSYEQYF. For the CDR3, the DNA is TGCGCCAGCAACGCCATTCCGGGACTGAGCTACGAGCAGTACTTC.

The chain joins TRBV19 to TRBJ1-1, with D possibly matching TRBD1 (5 bases). Trimming stripped 4 bases from V and 0 bases from J, with 18 bases between. Germline V lookup: CDR1 LNHDA, CDR2 SQIVND (reference sequence). The CDR3 spans 17 residues. The CDR3 spells CASSTVPAGRVNTEAFF. The CDR3, as DNA: TGTGCCAGTAGTACCGTCCCGGCAGGGAGGGTGAACACTGAAGCTTTCTTT. The variable domain in full, with the rest retrieved from reference TRBV19 and TRBJ1-1, is DGGITQSPKYLFRKEGQNVTLSCEQNLNHDAMYWYRQDPGQGLRLIYYSQIVNDFQKGDIAEGYSVSREKKESFPLTVTSAQKNPTAFYLCASSTVPAGRVNTEAFFGQGTRLTVV.